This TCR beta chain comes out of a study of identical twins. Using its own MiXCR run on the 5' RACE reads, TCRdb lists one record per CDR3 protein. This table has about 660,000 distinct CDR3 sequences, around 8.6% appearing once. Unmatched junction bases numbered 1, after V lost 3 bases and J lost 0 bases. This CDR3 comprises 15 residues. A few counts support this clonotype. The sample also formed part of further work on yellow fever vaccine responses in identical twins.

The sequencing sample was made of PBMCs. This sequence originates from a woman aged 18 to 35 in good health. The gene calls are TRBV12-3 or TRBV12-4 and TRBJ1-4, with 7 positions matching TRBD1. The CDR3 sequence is CASSLDRPTNEKLFF. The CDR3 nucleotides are TGTGCCAGCAGTTTGGACAGGCCAACTAATGAAAAACTGTTTTTT.